Listed here is a single TCR beta chain. This specimen comes from a study of cytomegalovirus exposure and HLA in healthy donors. The PCR made use of 60 Vbeta and 13 Jbeta primers. Repertoires were generated with immunoSEQ multiplex PCR, while TCRdb's copy carries only in-frame clones and drops some. The data hold over 150,000 clones, with 75% to 85% observed a single time. Germline CDR1 MGHRA, CDR2 YSYEKL. CDR3 size: 16 residues. Trimming removed 3 bases from V and 7 bases from J, with 22 bases in between. The chain carries TRBV4-1 and TRBJ2-7, with a weak D call TRBD2 (5 bases). The sequenced material came from PBMCs. The TCR comes from a girl between 5 and 17 years old in good health and CMV-seropositive. The CDR3 protein is CASSQSVASPQREQYF. In nucleotides, the CDR3 is TGCGCCAGCAGCCAGAGCGTGGCGTCCCCCCAGCGGGAGCAGTACTTC.